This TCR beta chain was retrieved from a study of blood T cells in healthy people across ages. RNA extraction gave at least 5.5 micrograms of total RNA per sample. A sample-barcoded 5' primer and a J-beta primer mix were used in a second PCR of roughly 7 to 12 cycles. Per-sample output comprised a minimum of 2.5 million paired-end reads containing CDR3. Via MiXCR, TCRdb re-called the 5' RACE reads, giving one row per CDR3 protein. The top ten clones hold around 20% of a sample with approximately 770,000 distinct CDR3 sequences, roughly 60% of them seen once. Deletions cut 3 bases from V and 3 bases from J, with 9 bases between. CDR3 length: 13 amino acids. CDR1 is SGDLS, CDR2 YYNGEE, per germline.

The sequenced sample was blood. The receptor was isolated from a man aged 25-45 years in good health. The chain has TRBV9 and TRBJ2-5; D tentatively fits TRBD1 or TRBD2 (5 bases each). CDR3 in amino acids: CASSAEGKETQYF. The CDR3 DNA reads TGTGCCAGCAGCGCCGAGGGGAAAGAGACCCAGTACTTC.